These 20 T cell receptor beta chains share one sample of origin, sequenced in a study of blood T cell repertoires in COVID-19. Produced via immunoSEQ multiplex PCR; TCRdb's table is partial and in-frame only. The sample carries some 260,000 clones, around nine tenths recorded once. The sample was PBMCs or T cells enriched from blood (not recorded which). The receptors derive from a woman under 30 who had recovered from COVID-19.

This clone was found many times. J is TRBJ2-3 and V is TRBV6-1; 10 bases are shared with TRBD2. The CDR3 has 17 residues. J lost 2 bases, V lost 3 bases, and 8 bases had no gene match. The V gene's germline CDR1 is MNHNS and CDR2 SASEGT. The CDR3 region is CASSDIASGGYTDTQYF. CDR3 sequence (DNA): TGTGCCAGCAGTGATATCGCTAGCGGGGGATACACAGATACGCAGTATTTT.

Here the CDR3 reads CATSGTGQRYNEQFF. In DNA form, the CDR3 reads TGTGCCACCAGTGGGACCGGACAGCGGTACAATGAGCAGTTCTTC. The V call is TRBV24-1, the J call TRBJ2-1; weak D call: TRBD1 (6 bases). Per germline, CDR1 KGHDR and CDR2 SFDVKD. Trimming shortened V by 5 bases and J by 4 bases, and 14 bases separated the two germline ends. CDR3 length equals 15 residues.

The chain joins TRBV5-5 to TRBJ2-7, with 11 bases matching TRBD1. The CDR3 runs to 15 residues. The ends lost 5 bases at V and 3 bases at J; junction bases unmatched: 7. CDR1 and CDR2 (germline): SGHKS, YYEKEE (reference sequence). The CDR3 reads CASRYFGTGGYEQYF. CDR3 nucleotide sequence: TGTGCCAGCAGATATTTTGGGACAGGGGGCTACGAGCAGTACTTC.

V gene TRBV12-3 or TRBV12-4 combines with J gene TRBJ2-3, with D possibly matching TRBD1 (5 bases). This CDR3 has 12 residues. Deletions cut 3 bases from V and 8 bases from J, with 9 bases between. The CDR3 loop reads CASSFQGPTQYF. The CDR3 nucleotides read TGTGCCAGCAGTTTTCAGGGCCCTACGCAGTATTTT.

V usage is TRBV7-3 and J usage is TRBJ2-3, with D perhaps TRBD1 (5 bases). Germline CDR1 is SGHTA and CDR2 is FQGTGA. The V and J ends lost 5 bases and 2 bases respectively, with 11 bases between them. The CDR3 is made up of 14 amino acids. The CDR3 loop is CASSPTGPTDTQYF. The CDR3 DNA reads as TGTGCCAGCAGCCCCACAGGCCCCACAGATACGCAGTATTTT.

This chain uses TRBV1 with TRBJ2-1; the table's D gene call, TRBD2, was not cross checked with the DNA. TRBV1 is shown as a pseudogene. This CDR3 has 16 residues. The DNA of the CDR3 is TGCACCAGCGGCGAGCGTAATAGCGGGAGGGCGCATGAGCAGTTCTTC. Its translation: CTSGERNSGRAHEQFF.

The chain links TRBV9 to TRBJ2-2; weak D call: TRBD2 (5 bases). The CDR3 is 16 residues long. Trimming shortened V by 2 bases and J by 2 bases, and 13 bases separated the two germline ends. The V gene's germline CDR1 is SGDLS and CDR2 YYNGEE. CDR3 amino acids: CASSVGRGFNTGELFF. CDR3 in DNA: TGTGCCAGCAGCGTCGGACGGGGTTTTAACACCGGGGAGCTGTTTTTT. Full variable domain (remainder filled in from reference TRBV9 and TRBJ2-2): DSGVTQTPKHLITATGQRVTLRCSPRSGDLSVYWYQQSLDQGLQFLIQYYNGEERAKGNILERFSAQQFPDLHSELNLSSLELGDSALYFCASSVGRGFNTGELFFGEGSRLTVL.

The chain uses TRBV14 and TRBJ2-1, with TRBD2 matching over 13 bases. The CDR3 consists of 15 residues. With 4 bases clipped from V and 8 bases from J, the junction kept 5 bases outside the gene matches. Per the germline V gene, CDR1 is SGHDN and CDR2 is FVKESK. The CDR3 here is CASSRGTSGNYEQFF. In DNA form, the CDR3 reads TGTGCCAGCAGCCGAGGGACTAGCGGGAACTATGAGCAGTTCTTC.

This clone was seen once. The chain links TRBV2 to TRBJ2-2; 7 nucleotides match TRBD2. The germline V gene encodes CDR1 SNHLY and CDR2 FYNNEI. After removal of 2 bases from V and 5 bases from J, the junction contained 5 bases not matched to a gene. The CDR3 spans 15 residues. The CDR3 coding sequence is TGTGCCAGCAGTGAACCCGCCGGGGGGACCGGGGAGCTGTTTTTT. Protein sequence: CASSEPAGGTGELFF.

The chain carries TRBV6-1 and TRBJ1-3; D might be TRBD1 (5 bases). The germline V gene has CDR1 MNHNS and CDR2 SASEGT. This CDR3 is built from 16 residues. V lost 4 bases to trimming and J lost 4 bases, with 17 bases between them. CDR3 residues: CASSGMGGGGGNTIYF. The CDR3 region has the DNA TGTGCCAGCAGTGGAATGGGGGGGGGAGGAGGAAACACCATATATTTT.

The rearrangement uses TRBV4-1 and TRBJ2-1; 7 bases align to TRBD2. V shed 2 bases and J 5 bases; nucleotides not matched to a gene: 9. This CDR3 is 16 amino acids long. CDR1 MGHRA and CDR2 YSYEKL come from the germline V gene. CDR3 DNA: TGCGCCAGCAGCCAACCGCCCGGCGGGAGAGACAATGAGCAGTTCTTC. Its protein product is CASSQPPGGRDNEQFF.

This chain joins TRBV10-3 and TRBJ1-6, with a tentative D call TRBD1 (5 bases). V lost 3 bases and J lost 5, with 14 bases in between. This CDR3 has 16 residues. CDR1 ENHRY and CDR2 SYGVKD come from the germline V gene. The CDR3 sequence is CAISDDDSHNNSPLHF. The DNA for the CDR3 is TGTGCCATCAGTGACGACGACAGCCACAATAATTCACCCCTCCACTTT.

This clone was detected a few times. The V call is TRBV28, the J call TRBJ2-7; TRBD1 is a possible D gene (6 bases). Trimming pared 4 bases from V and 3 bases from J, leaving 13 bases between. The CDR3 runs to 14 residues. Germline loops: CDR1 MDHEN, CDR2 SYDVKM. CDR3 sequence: CASSSGQTNYEQYF. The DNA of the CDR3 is TGTGCCAGCAGTTCCGGACAGACTAACTACGAGCAGTACTTC.

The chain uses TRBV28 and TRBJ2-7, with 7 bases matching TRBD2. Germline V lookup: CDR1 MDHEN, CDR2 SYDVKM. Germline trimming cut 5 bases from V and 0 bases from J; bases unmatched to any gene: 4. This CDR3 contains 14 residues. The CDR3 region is CASSLAESSYEQYF. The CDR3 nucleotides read TGTGCCAGCAGTCTAGCGGAGAGCTCCTACGAGCAGTACTTC.

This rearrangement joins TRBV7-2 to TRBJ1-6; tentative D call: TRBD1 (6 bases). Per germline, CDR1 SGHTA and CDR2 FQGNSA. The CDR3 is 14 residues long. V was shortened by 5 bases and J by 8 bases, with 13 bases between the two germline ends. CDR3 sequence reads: CASSVQGPDSPLHF. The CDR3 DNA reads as TGTGCCAGCAGCGTACAGGGTCCGGATTCACCCCTCCACTTT. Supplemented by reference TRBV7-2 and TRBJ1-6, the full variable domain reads GAGVSQSPSNKVTEKGKDVELRCDPISGHTALYWYRQSLGQGLEFLIYFQGNSAPDKSGLPSDRFSAERTGGSVSTLTIQRTQQEDSAVYLCASSVQGPDSPLHFGNGTRLTVT.

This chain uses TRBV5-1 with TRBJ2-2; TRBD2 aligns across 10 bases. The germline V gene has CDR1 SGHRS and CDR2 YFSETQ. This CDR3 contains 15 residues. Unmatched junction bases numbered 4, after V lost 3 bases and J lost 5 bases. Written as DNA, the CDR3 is TGCGCCAGCAGCTCGACTAGCGGGCTGACCGGGGAGCTGTTTTTT. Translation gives CASSSTSGLTGELFF.

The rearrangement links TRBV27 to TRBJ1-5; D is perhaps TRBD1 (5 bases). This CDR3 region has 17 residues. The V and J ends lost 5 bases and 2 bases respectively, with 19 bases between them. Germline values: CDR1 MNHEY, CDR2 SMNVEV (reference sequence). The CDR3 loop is CASSAGPRDGGNQPQHF. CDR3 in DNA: TGTGCCAGCAGTGCAGGGCCCAGGGATGGCGGCAATCAGCCCCAGCATTTT.

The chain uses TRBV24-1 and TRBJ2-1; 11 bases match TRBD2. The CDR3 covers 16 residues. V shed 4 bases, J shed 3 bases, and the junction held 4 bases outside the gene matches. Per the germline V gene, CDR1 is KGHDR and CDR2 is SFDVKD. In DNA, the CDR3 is TGTGCCACCAGTGAGGCCGGGACTAGCGGCTACAATGAGCAGTTCTTC. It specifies CATSEAGTSGYNEQFF.

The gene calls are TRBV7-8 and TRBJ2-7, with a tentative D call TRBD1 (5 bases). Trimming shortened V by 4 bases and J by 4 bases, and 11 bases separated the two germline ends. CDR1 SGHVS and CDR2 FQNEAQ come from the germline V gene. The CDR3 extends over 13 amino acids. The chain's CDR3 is CASSSGYPYEQYF. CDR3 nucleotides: TGTGCCAGCAGCTCAGGGTACCCGTACGAGCAGTACTTC.

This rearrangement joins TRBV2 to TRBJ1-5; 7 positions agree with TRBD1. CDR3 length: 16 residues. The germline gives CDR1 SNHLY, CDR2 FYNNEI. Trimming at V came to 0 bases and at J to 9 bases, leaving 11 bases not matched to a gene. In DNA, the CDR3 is TGTGCCAGCAGTGAAGCGCTTCGGGACAGCGTACGGCCCCAGCATTTT. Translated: CASSEALRDSVRPQHF.